This T cell receptor (beta chain) was identified in a study of siplizumab effects on memory and regulatory T cells. Points from the study as a whole: Proliferating siplizumab-culture Tregs lacked confirmation of suppressive function. Roughly 75-96% of proliferating CD4+ or CD8+ clones lacked an assignable naive or memory phenotype. With siplizumab, mappable alloreactive CD4+ clones averaged approximately 69% Treg-derived, versus around 28% in controls. The drug siplizumab significantly decreased the alloreactive sequences that could be traced to unstimulated CD4+ memory cells.

Data came from immunoSEQ multiplex PCR; TCRdb stores just in-frame clones and leaves some out. In the table there are over 65,000 clones, 95% of which are singletons. A word on this clone: What it binds is not known.

The sequencing input was CD8+ T cells sorted from blood. This clonotype originated in a human donor in good health.

CDR3 region: CASSIPPRTYF. The DNA of the CDR3 is TGTGCCAGTAGTATCCCCCCCCGAACGTATTTT. The J gene is TRBJ2-3, the V gene TRBV19, with D unclear. In germline, CDR1 is LNHDA, CDR2 SQIVND (reference sequence). This CDR3 has 11 residues. V lost 3 bases, J lost 14 bases, and 12 bases lay in between.